What follows are 2 T cell receptor beta chains derived from one specimen sequenced in a study of blood T cell repertoires in COVID-19. Sequencing was performed with immunoSEQ multiplex PCR; in TCRdb, only in-frame clones are kept and a portion is missing. This repertoire shows approximately 310,000 clones, 80% to 90% found once; its top ten account for 1%. The sequenced sample consisted of peripheral blood. The receptors stem from a man aged 50-59 years with active or convalescent COVID-19.

The J gene is TRBJ1-3, the V gene TRBV6-5; D call uncertain. Trimming shortened V by 5 bases and J by 4 bases, and 15 bases separated the two germline ends. Germline loops: CDR1 MNHEY, CDR2 SVGAGI. This CDR3 is 15 amino acids long. CDR3 amino acids: CASSPTMELGNTIYF. In DNA form, the CDR3 reads TGTGCCAGCAGTCCTACAATGGAGCTGGGAAACACCATATATTTT.

The chain has TRBV5-1 and TRBJ1-3; 10 nucleotides match TRBD1. The CDR3 is made up of 16 amino acids. V gave up 4 bases and J gave up 4 bases; unmatched junction bases: 8. CDR1 is SGHRS, CDR2 YFSETQ, per germline. CDR3 loop: CASSPGQGVSGNTIYF. The CDR3 coding sequence is TGCGCCAGCAGCCCCGGACAGGGGGTCTCCGGAAACACCATATATTTT. Complete variable domain (other parts from reference TRBV5-1 and TRBJ1-3): KAGVTQTPRYLIKTRGQQVTLSCSPISGHRSVSWYQQTPGQGLQFLFEYFSETQRNKGNFPGRFSGRQFSNSRSEMNVSTLELGDSALYLCASSPGQGVSGNTIYFGEGSWLTVV.